The clone carrying this T cell receptor beta chain appeared a few times. What it binds is not known. The CDR3 totals 13 residues. V was clipped by 3 bases and J by 1 base, with 10 bases between them. CDR1 is SQVTM, CDR2 ANQGSEA, per germline. The entry originates in a study of early T cells in non-severe SARS-CoV-2 infection. Study-level information: Chains were not paired, and sequencing was done on bulk RNA from unsorted whole blood. Notes on the study in general: Matches to VDJdb favored anti-spike CD8 responses and missed private and CD4 specificities.

Separate cDNA molecules each had unique molecular identifiers attached to them. MiXCR, applied by TCRdb to the 5' RACE reads, yields one record per CDR3 protein. The sample lists roughly 63,000 distinct CDR3 sequences; 10% to 15% were seen once. Sequencing was performed on whole blood. J is TRBJ2-7 and V is TRBV29-1; no clear D gene. This TCR derives from an adult who was a healthcare worker with PCR-confirmed SARS-CoV-2 infection or an uninfected control (not recorded which). The CDR3 nucleotides read TGCAGCGTTGACTCTATGGGGTCCTACGAGCAGTACTTC. Its translation: CSVDSMGSYEQYF.